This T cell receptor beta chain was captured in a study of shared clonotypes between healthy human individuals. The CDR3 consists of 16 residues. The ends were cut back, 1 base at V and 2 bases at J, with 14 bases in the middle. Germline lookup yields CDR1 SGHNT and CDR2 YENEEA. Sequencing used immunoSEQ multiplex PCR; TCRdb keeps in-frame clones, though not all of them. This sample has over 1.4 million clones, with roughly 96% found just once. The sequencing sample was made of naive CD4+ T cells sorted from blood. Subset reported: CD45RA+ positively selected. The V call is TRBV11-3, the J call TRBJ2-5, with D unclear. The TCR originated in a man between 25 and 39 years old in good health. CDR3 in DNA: TGTGCCAGCAGCTTAGGTTTCGGAAGCCGACAAGAGACCCAGTACTTC. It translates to CASSLGFGSRQETQYF.